These T cell receptor beta chains were read from a single sample in a study of blood T cells in healthy people across ages. TCRdb fed the 5' RACE reads into MiXCR, producing one record per CDR3 protein. The data contain some 1.5 million distinct CDR3 sequences, roughly 28% of them singletons. What was sequenced was blood. These TCRs come from a woman aged 25 to 45 in good health. CDR3s include the opening cysteine and the closing phenylalanine or tryptophan. The D gene is left open where the match is weak. Where a row states a size, it is once, few, many or the class of an expanded clone; other rows omit it.

CDR3 DNA	CDR3 protein	D gene	J gene	clone size	V gene
TGTGCCACCCGCGAGCGGGAGTTGGATGAGCAGTTCTTC	CATRERELDEQFF	TRBD2	TRBJ2-1	many	TRBV15
TGCAGTGCTCTCGACGACAGCGCCCTTGGGGATACGCAGTATTTT	CSALDDSALGDTQYF	.	TRBJ2-3	.	TRBV20-1
TGTGCCAGCAGCTCGCTCGGGGAGGCCGGGGAGCTGTTTTTT	CASSSLGEAGELFF	.	TRBJ2-2	few	TRBV7-3
TGTGCCAGCAGTCCGACAGCGTATAGCAATCAGCCCCAGCATTTT	CASSPTAYSNQPQHF	.	TRBJ1-5	many	TRBV6-5
TGTGCCATCAGTGATAGTGGCAACCTGAACAATGAGCAGTTCTTC	CAISDSGNLNNEQFF	.	TRBJ2-1	many	TRBV10-3
TGTGCCAGCAGTAACCTTGACAGGGGAGAGTTCTTC	CASSNLDRGEFF	TRBD1	TRBJ2-1	many	TRBV2
TGTGCCAGCAGACAGCAGGTCTTTGGCTACGAGCAGTACTTC	CASRQQVFGYEQYF	.	TRBJ2-7	.	TRBV6-6
TGTGCCAGCAACAAGGACAGACCCTACGAGCAGTTCTTC	CASNKDRPYEQFF	.	TRBJ2-1	.	TRBV6-6
TGTGCCAGCAGCCAACGCACAGGGGAAGCTAACTATGGCTACACCTTC	CASSQRTGEANYGYTF	TRBD1	TRBJ1-2	many	TRBV4-2
TGTGCCAGCAGCTTAGGGCAGGGGAAGTTCGAGCAGTACTTC	CASSLGQGKFEQYF	.	TRBJ2-7	few	TRBV7-2
TGTGCCAGCAGTCGCCACTCACGCGGACAGGGGGGATATACGCAGTATTTT	CASSRHSRGQGGYTQYF	TRBD1	TRBJ2-3	.	TRBV12-3/TRBV12-4
TGTGCCAGTAGTAACCCCGGAGGAAGTGGAACTGAAGCTTTCTTT	CASSNPGGSGTEAFF	.	TRBJ1-1	.	TRBV19
TGTGCCAGCAGTCTCGCACAGGGGGTGGGAGAGACCCAGTACTTC	CASSLAQGVGETQYF	TRBD1	TRBJ2-5	.	TRBV7-7
TGTGCCAGCAGCGATCACGCGTCTCGACAGGGGGCGAGTGAGACCCAGTACTTC	CASSDHASRQGASETQYF	TRBD1	TRBJ2-5	.	TRBV7-9
TGTGCCACGGGGACTGTCGGCAATGAGCAGTTCTTC	CATGTVGNEQFF	.	TRBJ2-1	.	TRBV2
TGTGCCACCAGTGGCCGAGACGGATACAATGAGCAGTTCTTC	CATSGRDGYNEQFF	.	TRBJ2-1	.	TRBV24-1
TGTGCCAGCAGCTTCGCCCGGGACCCCCAGGTGGGCACCTTC	CASSFARDPQVGTF	.	TRBJ1-2	.	TRBV7-2
TGTGCCAGCAAAATCTACGGGGGGCACTCCTACGAGCAGTACTTC	CASKIYGGHSYEQYF	.	TRBJ2-7	.	TRBV27
TGTGCCAGCAGCCAAGGATGGACAGGCCTCAAAAACATTCAGTACTTC	CASSQGWTGLKNIQYF	TRBD1	TRBJ2-4	few	TRBV3-1
TGCAGTGCCACGGGCCAGACCGGGAGAAGCGCCCACCCGGCTTTCTTT	CSATGQTGRSAHPAFF	.	TRBJ1-1	.	TRBV20-1
TGTGCCAGCAGTCTCGACCACTCCTACGAGCAGTACTTC	CASSLDHSYEQYF	.	TRBJ2-7	many	TRBV28
TGTGCCAGCAGGGGGTCGCTTTTGGCTGAGAACTATGGCTACACCTTC	CASRGSLLAENYGYTF	.	TRBJ1-2	few	TRBV6-6
TGTGCCAGCAGGGGCCTGGAGGGGAATCAGCCCCAGCATTTT	CASRGLEGNQPQHF	.	TRBJ1-5	.	TRBV2
TGCGCCAGCAGCCAAGAGTCGTACCAAGAGACCCAGTACTTC	CASSQESYQETQYF	.	TRBJ2-5	few	TRBV4-1
TGCGCCAGCAGCTTAGGGGACAGGGCCTATGGCTACACCTTC	CASSLGDRAYGYTF	TRBD1	TRBJ1-2	many	TRBV5-1
TGTGCCAGCAATTCCCGCAGGGGTCCCAACACCGGGGAGCTGTTTTTT	CASNSRRGPNTGELFF	.	TRBJ2-2	.	TRBV28
TGCGCCAGCAGCTGGGCCATGGGGGCCAACGTCCTGACTTTC	CASSWAMGANVLTF	.	TRBJ2-6	many	TRBV5-1
TGCGCCAGCAGCTTGGGGTCGCGGACTGGCACAGATACGCAGTATTTT	CASSLGSRTGTDTQYF	.	TRBJ2-3	many	TRBV5-1
TGCAGCGTGAGCGCGGGAGGGGAGCAGTACTTC	CSVSAGGEQYF	TRBD2	TRBJ2-4	.	TRBV29-1
TGTGCCAGCAGCTTAGTGGCGGGTACTACCTACGAGCAGTACTTC	CASSLVAGTTYEQYF	.	TRBJ2-7	few	TRBV7-9
TGCAGCGTTGAGGACAGGGGTTCCTACAATGAGCAGTTCTTC	CSVEDRGSYNEQFF	TRBD1	TRBJ2-1	many	TRBV29-1
TGTGCCAGCAGCCCTACCTGGACAGGGAGGTACGAGCAGTACTTC	CASSPTWTGRYEQYF	TRBD1	TRBJ2-7	many	TRBV7-6
TGCAGTGCTAGGGCCGGGACAGGGGGCGCAGGAACTGAAGCTTTCTTT	CSARAGTGGAGTEAFF	TRBD1	TRBJ1-1	few	TRBV20-1
TGTGCCAGCATAAAGGGACAGGGTGGGCACTACGAGCAGTACTTC	CASIKGQGGHYEQYF	TRBD1	TRBJ2-7	many	TRBV6-6
TGTGCCAGCAGCTTAGTGGCTCCCTCTGGAAACAACATATATTTT	CASSLVAPSGNNIYF	.	TRBJ1-3	.	TRBV7-9
TGTGCCAGCAGCTTGGGGGGACTAACGGGGGAGCAGTTCTTC	CASSLGGLTGEQFF	TRBD2	TRBJ2-1	many	TRBV7-6
TGTGCCAGCAGTCCGGGTGTCTGGGGCAATCAGCCCCAGCATTTT	CASSPGVWGNQPQHF	.	TRBJ1-5	.	TRBV27
TGTGCCACCAGCAGTACAGGGGAAGGTAGAGAGACCCAGTACTTC	CATSSTGEGRETQYF	TRBD1	TRBJ2-5	.	TRBV15
TGTGCCAGTAGTCACGACAGGAATCAGCCCCAGCATTTT	CASSHDRNQPQHF	.	TRBJ1-5	.	TRBV19
TGTGCCAGCAGCCCCAGACTAGCGGGGGGGCACGACAATGAGCAGTTCTTC	CASSPRLAGGHDNEQFF	TRBD2	TRBJ2-1	.	TRBV7-2
TGCAGTGCTAGTAAGCGGGAGGACAACATTCAGTACTTC	CSASKREDNIQYF	TRBD2	TRBJ2-4	many	TRBV20-1
TGTGCCAGCAGATCCGCAGCGGGGAGAAATGAGCAGTTCTTC	CASRSAAGRNEQFF	TRBD2	TRBJ2-1	.	TRBV12-3/TRBV12-4
TGTGCCAGCAGCTTAAAAAAGTGGAATGAGCAGTTCTTC	CASSLKKWNEQFF	.	TRBJ2-1	few	TRBV7-2
TGCGCCAGCAGCCAAGGGGAGAAGGGCTATGGCTACACCTTC	CASSQGEKGYGYTF	.	TRBJ1-2	few	TRBV5-1
TGTGCCAGCAGCGTAGGACAGGGGCCGGGGACGGGGGCCAACGTCCTGACTTTC	CASSVGQGPGTGANVLTF	TRBD1	TRBJ2-6	.	TRBV9
TGCAGCGTGCGCAAAAGACTAGCGGGGGATGAGCAGTTCTTC	CSVRKRLAGDEQFF	TRBD2	TRBJ2-1	few	TRBV29-1
TGTGCCAGCAGCCGGACAGGGCGCGTCGAAAAACTGTTTTTT	CASSRTGRVEKLFF	TRBD1	TRBJ1-4	.	TRBV12-3/TRBV12-4
TGTGCCAGCTGTTTGGACATTGTCACCGGGGAGCTGTTTTTT	CASCLDIVTGELFF	.	TRBJ2-2	.	TRBV2